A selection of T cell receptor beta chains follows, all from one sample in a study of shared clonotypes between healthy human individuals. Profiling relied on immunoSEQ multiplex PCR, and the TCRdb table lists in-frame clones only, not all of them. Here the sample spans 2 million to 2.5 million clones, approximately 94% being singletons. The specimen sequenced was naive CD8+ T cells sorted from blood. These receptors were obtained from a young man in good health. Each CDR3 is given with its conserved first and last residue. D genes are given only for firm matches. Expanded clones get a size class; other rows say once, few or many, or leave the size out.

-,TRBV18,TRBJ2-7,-,CASSPPLFSDLTREQYF,TGTGCCAGCTCACCACCGCTATTTTCGGACCTGACGAGGGAGCAGTACTTC
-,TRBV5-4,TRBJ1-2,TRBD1,CASSSRDSYYGYTF,TGTGCCAGCAGCTCTCGGGACAGCTACTATGGCTACACCTTC
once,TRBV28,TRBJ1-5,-,CASSPRGATYESNQPQHF,TGTGCCAGCAGCCCTAGGGGGGCTACCTATGAAAGCAATCAGCCCCAGCATTTT
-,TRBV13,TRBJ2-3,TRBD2,CASSGTSGTDTQYF,TGTGCCAGCAGCGGAACTAGCGGCACAGATACGCAGTATTTT
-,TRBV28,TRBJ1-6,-,CASSFRYNSPLHF,TGTGCCAGCAGTTTTAGGTATAATTCACCCCTCCACTTT
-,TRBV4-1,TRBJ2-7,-,CASSQSGPSYEQYF,TGCGCCAGCAGCCAATCAGGGCCCTCCTACGAGCAGTACTTC
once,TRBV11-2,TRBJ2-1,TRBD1,CASSQRLTGGWDNEQFF,TGTGCCAGCAGCCAACGGCTGACAGGGGGCTGGGACAATGAGCAGTTCTTC
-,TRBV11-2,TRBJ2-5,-,CASSEQGYQETQYF,TGTGCCAGCAGCGAACAGGGATACCAAGAGACCCAGTACTTC
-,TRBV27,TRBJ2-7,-,CASSLSNPYEQYF,TGTGCCAGCAGTTTATCCAACCCCTACGAGCAGTACTTC
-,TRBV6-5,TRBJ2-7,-,CASSFRGTYEQYF,TGTGCCAGCAGTTTTCGGGGTACCTACGAGCAGTACTTC
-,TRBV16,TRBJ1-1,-,CASSHSSWGKAEAFF,TGTGCCAGCAGCCATTCCTCGTGGGGGAAGGCTGAAGCTTTCTTT
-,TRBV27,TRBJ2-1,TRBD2,CASSSPGTSGGGEQFF,TGTGCCAGCAGTTCCCCCGGGACTAGCGGGGGTGGTGAGCAGTTCTTC
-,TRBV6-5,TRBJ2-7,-,CASSAYLDSSYEQYF,TGTGCCAGCAGTGCCTACCTGGACAGCTCCTACGAGCAGTACTTC
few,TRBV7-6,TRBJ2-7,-,CASSFIPTGAPDEQYF,TGTGCCAGCAGCTTCATACCGACGGGGGCCCCAGACGAGCAGTACTTC
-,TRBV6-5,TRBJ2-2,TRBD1,CASRQGAYTGELFF,TGTGCCAGTCGTCAGGGGGCCTACACCGGGGAGCTGTTTTTT
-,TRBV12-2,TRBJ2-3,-,CASRVSYGPTNRDPKADTQYF,TGTGCAAGTCGGGTTTCGTACGGCCCTACAAACCGGGACCCTAAGGCAGATACGCAGTATTTT
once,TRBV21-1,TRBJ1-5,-,CASSRTTGWGNSNQPQHF,TGTGCCAGCAGCAGGACCACTGGTTGGGGGAATAGCAATCAGCCCCAGCATTTT
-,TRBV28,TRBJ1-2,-,CASSLRDFYGYTF,TGTGCCAGCAGTTTAAGGGATTTCTATGGCTACACCTTC
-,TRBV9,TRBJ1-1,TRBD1,CASSARDRGIGDTEAFF,TGTGCCAGCAGCGCCCGGGACAGGGGGATAGGGGACACTGAAGCTTTCTTT
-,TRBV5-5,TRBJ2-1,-,CASSLGGYNEQFF,TGTGCCAGCAGCTTGGGCGGTTACAATGAGCAGTTCTTC
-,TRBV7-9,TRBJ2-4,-,CASSLPLGGEEYIQYF,TGTGCCAGCAGCTTGCCCCTAGGGGGGGAGGAATACATTCAGTACTTC
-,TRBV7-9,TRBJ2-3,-,CASSPPRGGNTDTQYF,TGTGCCAGCAGCCCCCCACGAGGGGGGAACACAGATACGCAGTATTTT
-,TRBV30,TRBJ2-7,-,CAWSPGAYEQYF,TGTGCCTGGAGCCCTGGTGCCTACGAGCAGTACTTC
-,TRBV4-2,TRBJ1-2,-,CASSQALLLNYGYTF,TGTGCCAGCAGCCAAGCCCTGCTCCTGAACTATGGCTACACCTTC
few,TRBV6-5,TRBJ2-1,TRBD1,CASSRDRDSYNEQFF,TGTGCCAGCAGCCGGGACAGGGACTCCTACAATGAGCAGTTCTTC
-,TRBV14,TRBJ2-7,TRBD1,CASSQEFGTGNVEQYF,TGTGCCAGCAGCCAAGAATTCGGGACAGGGAATGTCGAGCAGTACTTC
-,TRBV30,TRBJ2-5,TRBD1,CAWSAGQGETQYF,TGTGCCTGGAGCGCCGGACAGGGTGAGACCCAGTACTTC
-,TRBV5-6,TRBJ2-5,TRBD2,CASSPGASGSVETQYF,TGTGCCAGCAGCCCCGGGGCTAGCGGGAGTGTAGAGACCCAGTACTTC
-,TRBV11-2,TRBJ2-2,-,CASRERRAGELFF,TGTGCCAGCAGAGAGAGGAGGGCCGGGGAGCTGTTTTTT
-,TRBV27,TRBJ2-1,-,CASSLKDSNNEQFF,TGTGCCAGCAGTTTAAAGGACTCCAACAATGAGCAGTTCTTC
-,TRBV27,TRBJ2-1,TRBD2,CASSESSGEINNEQFF,TGTGCCAGCAGCGAGTCTAGCGGGGAAATTAACAATGAGCAGTTCTTC
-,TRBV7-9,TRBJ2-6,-,CASMPVQPTVSGANVLTF,TGTGCCAGCATGCCGGTGCAACCGACAGTCTCTGGGGCCAACGTCCTGACTTTC
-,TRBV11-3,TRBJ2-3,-,CASSSDRDTQYF,TGTGCCAGCAGCTCGGATCGGGATACGCAGTATTTT
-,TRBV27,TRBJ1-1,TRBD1,CASRLTGGPTEAFF,TGTGCCAGCAGGCTAACAGGGGGCCCCACTGAAGCTTTCTTT
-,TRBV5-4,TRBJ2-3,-,CASGWDLSTDTQYF,TGTGCCAGTGGGTGGGACCTAAGCACAGATACGCAGTATTTT
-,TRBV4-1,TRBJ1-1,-,CASSQEFREGTEAFF,TGCGCCAGCAGCCAAGAATTTAGGGAAGGGACTGAAGCTTTCTTT
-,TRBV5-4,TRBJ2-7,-,CASTLEGSGYEQYF,TGTGCCAGCACCCTGGAGGGTAGTGGATACGAGCAGTACTTC
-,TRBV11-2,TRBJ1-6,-,CASSLVPPQETYNSPLHF,TGTGCCAGCAGCTTAGTCCCGCCGCAGGAGACCTATAATTCACCCCTCCACTTT
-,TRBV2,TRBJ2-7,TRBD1,CASIPTGGWGEQYF,TGTGCCAGCATCCCGACAGGGGGGTGGGGCGAGCAGTACTTC
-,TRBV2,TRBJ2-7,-,CASTSSYEQYF,TGTGCCAGCACGAGCTCCTACGAGCAGTACTTC
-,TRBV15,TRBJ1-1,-,CATSSKGKRNTEAFF,TGTGCCACCAGCAGTAAGGGTAAGAGGAACACTGAAGCTTTCTTT
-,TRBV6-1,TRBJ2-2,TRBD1,CASRPQGTGELFF,TGTGCCAGCAGGCCACAGGGGACCGGGGAGCTGTTTTTT
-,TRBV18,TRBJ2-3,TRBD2,CASSPPGLANLDSTDTQYF,TGTGCCAGCTCACCCCCGGGACTAGCGAATCTAGATAGCACAGATACGCAGTATTTT
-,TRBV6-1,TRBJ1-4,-,CASSETGGATNEKLFF,TGTGCCAGCAGTGAAACGGGGGGCGCAACTAATGAAAAACTGTTTTTT
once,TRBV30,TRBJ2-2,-,CAWSVGLTGELFF,TGTGCCTGGAGTGTAGGGCTTACCGGGGAGCTGTTTTTT
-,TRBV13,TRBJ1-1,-,CASSEAREAFF,TGTGCCAGCAGCGAGGCACGGGAAGCTTTCTTT
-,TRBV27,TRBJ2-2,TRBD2,CASRRGTSLPGELFF,TGTGCCAGCAGGAGAGGGACTAGTCTTCCCGGGGAGCTGTTTTTT
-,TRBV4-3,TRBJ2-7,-,CASSQDFAGASEQYF,TGCGCCAGCAGCCAAGATTTTGCGGGGGCCTCCGAGCAGTACTTC
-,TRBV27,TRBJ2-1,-,CASSLPGLFSYNEQFF,TGTGCCAGCAGTCTCCCCGGACTTTTCTCCTACAATGAGCAGTTCTTC
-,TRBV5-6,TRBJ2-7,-,CASSQGGSPYEQYF,TGTGCCAGCAGCCAGGGGGGGTCCCCCTACGAGCAGTACTTC
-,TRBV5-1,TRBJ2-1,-,CASSPGQVWSAGGLSYNEQFF,TGCGCCAGCAGCCCTGGCCAAGTCTGGAGTGCCGGGGGCCTCTCCTACAATGAGCAGTTCTTC
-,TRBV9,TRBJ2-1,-,CASSGREEQFF,TGTGCCAGCAGCGGACGAGAAGAGCAGTTCTTC
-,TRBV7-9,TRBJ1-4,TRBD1,CASSLGARGPNEKLFF,TGTGCCAGCAGCTTAGGCGCCAGGGGGCCTAATGAAAAACTGTTTTTT